The source of this TCR beta chain is a study of T-cell memory formation after mild COVID-19. Study-wide results and limits: Detection of some responders pre-infection suggested pre-existing cross-reactive memory T cells participated.

MiXCR was run by TCRdb on the 5' RACE reads, yielding one entry per CDR3 protein. This sample has 140,000 to 150,000 distinct CDR3 sequences; approximately 6% occur once, and the top ten carry under 2.5%. This clonotype has at least ten counts. Its antigen is undetermined. CDR3 length: 13 residues. Germline CDR1 reads SGHRS; CDR2 reads YFSETQ. V dropped 5 bases and J dropped 1 base, with 7 bases sitting between them. This clonotype was sampled from an adult woman who had mild COVID-19 (a few samples of this study predate the infection). Cell type and time point are not known. This sequence joins TRBV5-1 and TRBJ1-5; D unresolved. Material: PBMCs or a T cell subset sorted from them (not recorded which). DNA for the CDR3: TGCGCCAGCAGACCGGACAGCAATCAGCCCCAGCATTTT. It codes for CASRPDSNQPQHF.